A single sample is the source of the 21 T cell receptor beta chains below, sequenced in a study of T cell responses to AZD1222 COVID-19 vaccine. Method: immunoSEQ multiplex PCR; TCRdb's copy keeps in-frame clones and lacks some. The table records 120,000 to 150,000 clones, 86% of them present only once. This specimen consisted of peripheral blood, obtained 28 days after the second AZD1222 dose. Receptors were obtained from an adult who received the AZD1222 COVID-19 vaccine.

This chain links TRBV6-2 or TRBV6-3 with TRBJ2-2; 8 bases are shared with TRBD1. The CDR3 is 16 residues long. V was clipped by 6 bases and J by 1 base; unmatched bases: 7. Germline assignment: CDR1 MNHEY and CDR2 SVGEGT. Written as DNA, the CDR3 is TGTGCCAGCAGCCCTCAAGGACAGGGGAACACCGGGGAGCTGTTTTTT. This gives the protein CASSPQGQGNTGELFF.

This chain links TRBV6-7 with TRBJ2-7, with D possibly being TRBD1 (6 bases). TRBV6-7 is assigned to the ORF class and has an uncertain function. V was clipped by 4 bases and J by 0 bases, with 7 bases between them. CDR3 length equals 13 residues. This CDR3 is CASSWDNSYEQYF. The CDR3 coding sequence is TGTGCCAGCAGTTGGGACAACTCCTACGAGCAGTACTTC.

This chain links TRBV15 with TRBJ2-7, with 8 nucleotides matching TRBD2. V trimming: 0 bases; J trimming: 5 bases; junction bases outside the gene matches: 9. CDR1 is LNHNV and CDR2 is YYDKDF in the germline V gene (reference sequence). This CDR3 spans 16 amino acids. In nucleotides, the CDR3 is TGTGCCACCAGCAGAGACTACAGAATACTAGCGGACGAGCAGTACTTC. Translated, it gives CATSRDYRILADEQYF.

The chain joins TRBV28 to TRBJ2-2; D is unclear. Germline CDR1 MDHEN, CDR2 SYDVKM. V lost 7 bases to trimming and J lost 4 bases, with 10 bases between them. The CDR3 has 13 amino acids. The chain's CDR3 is CASTRMVTGELFF. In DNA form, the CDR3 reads TGTGCCAGCACGCGAATGGTCACCGGGGAGCTGTTTTTT.

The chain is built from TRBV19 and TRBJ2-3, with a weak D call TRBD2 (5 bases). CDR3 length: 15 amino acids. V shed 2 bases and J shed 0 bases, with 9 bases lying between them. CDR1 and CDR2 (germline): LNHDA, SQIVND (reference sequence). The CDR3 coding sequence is TGTGCCAGTAGTATAAGCGGCGGTAGCACAGATACGCAGTATTTT. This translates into CASSISGGSTDTQYF.

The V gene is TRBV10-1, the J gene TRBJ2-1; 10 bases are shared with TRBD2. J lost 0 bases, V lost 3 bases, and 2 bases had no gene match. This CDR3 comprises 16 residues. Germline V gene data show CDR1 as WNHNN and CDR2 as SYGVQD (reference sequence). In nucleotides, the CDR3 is TGCGCCAGCAGTGAAGCTAGCGGGAGCTCCTACAATGAGCAGTTCTTC. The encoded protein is CASSEASGSSYNEQFF.

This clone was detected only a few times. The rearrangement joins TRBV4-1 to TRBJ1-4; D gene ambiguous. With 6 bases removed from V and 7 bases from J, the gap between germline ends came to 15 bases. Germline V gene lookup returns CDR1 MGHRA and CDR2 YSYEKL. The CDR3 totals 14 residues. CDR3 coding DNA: TGCGCCAGCAGTGCCTACATGGGCGGTGAAAAACTGTTTTTT. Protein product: CASSAYMGGEKLFF.

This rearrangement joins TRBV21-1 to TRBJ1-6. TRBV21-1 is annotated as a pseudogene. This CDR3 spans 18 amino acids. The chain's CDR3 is CASSPPKRSSSYNSPLHF. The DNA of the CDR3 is TGTGCCAGCAGCCCGCCGAAAAGGTCCAGCTCCTATAATTCACCCCTCCACTTT.

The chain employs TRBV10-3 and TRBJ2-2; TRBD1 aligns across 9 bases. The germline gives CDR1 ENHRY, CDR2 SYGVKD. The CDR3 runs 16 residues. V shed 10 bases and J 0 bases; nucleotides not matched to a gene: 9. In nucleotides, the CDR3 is TGTGCCACCCAAGGGGACAGGGTGACGAACACCGGGGAGCTGTTTTTT. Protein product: CATQGDRVTNTGELFF.

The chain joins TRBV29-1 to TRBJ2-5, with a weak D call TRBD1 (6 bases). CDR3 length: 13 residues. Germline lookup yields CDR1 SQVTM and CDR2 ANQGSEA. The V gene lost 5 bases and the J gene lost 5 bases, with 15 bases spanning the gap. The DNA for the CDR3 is TGCAGCGTTCCCATGAGGGGGTCCGAGACCCAGTACTTC. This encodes CSVPMRGSETQYF.

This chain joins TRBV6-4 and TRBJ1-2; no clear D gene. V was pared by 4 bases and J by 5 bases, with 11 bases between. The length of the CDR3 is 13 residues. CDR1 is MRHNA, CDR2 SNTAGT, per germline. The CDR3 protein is CASSGARLYGYTF. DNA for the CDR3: TGTGCCAGCAGTGGAGCGAGGCTGTATGGCTACACCTTC.

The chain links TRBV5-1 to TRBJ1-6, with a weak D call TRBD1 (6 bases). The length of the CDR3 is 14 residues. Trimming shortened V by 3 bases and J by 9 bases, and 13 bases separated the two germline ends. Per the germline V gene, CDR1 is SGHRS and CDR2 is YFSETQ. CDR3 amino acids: CASSSWDKSSPLHF. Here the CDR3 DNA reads TGCGCCAGCAGCTCCTGGGACAAGAGTTCACCCCTCCACTTT.

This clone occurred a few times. CDR3 protein: CASSEYFYEQYF. CDR3 DNA sequence: TGTGCCAGCAGTGAGTATTTCTACGAGCAGTACTTC. The rearrangement joins TRBV2 to TRBJ2-7; no definite D call. In germline, CDR1 is SNHLY, CDR2 FYNNEI. The V and J ends lost 3 bases and 3 bases respectively, with 6 bases between them. CDR3 length: 12 residues.

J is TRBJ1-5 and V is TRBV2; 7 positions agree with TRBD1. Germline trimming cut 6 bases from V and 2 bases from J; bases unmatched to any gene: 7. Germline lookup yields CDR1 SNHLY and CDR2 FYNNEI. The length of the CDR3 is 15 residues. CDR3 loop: CASRETGFGNQPQHF. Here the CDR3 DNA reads TGTGCCAGCAGAGAGACAGGGTTTGGCAATCAGCCCCAGCATTTT.

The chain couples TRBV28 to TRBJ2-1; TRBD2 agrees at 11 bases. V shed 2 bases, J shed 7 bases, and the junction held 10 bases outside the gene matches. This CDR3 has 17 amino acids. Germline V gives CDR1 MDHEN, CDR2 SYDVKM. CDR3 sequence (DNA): TGTGCCAGCAGTTTAAGGGCTAGCGGGGGGAAAGGTAATGAGCAGTTCTTC. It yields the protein CASSLRASGGKGNEQFF.

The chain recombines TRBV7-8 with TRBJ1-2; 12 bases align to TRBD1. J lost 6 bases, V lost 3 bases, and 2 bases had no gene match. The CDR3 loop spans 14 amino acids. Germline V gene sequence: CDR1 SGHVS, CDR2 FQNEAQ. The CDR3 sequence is CASSFGTGGDGYTF. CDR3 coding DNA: TGTGCCAGCAGCTTTGGGACAGGGGGCGATGGCTACACCTTC. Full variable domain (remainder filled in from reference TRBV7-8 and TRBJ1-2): GAGVSQSPRYKVAKRGQDVALRCDPISGHVSLFWYQQALGQGPEFLTYFQNEAQLDKSGLPSDRFFAERPEGSVSTLKIQRTQQEDSAVYLCASSFGTGGDGYTFGSGTRLTVV.

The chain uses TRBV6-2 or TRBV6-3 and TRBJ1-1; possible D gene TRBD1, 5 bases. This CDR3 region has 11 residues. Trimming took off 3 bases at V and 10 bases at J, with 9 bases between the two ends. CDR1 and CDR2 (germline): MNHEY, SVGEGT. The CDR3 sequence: CASSYRGRAFF. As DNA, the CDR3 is TGTGCCAGCAGTTATCGGGGGAGAGCTTTCTTT.

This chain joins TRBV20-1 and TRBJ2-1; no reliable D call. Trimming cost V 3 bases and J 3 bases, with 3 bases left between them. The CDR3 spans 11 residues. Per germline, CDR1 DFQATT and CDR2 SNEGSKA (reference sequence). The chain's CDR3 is CSARVYNEQFF. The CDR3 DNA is TGCAGTGCTAGGGTCTACAATGAGCAGTTCTTC.

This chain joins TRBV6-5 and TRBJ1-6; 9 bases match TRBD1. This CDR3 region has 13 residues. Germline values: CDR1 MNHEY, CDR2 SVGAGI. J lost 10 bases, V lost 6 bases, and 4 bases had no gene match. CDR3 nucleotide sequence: TGTGCCAGCAGCCGGGACAGGGTCTCACCCCTCCACTTT. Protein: CASSRDRVSPLHF.

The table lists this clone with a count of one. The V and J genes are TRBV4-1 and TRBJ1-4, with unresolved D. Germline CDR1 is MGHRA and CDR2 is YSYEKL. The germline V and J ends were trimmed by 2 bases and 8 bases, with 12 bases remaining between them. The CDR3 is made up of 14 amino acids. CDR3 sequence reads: CASSQMFEREKLFF. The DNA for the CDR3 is TGCGCCAGCAGCCAAATGTTCGAGAGGGAAAAACTGTTTTTT.

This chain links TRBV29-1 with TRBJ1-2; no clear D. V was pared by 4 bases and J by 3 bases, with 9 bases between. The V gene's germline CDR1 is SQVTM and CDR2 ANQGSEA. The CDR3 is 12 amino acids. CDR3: CSVGAQDYGYTF. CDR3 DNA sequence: TGCAGCGTTGGAGCCCAGGACTATGGCTACACCTTC.